These 18 T cell receptor beta chains came from one sample sequenced in a study of T cell clonotyping in hematopoietic cell transplantation. Libraries were prepared by immunoSEQ multiplex PCR; TCRdb keeps only in-frame clonotypes and omits some of them. The table records roughly 7,000 clones, over 75% of them present only once. Sequences were derived from PBMCs, sampled 30 days after allogeneic stem cell transplant. The receptors were sampled from a female patient in her 50s who had an allogeneic stem cell transplant from an unrelated donor, so the T cells may come from the graft donor. Some clones in this sample may be carry-over from other donors' samples.

This chain connects TRBV2 to TRBJ1-3, with 7 bases matching TRBD1. The CDR3 totals 19 residues. The germline gives CDR1 SNHLY, CDR2 FYNNEI. V was clipped by 6 bases and J by 4 bases; unmatched bases: 21. The CDR3 DNA reads as TGTGCCAGCAGCCTGGGTAGCGTGGCCTACGACAGGGCCGGAAACACCATATATTTT. Translated: CASSLGSVAYDRAGNTIYF.

The chain uses TRBV5-4 and TRBJ2-3; 7 bases are a match to TRBD1. The trim removed 0 bases at V and 3 bases at J, leaving 7 bases unmatched. Germline CDR1 is SGHNT and CDR2 is YYREEE (reference sequence). The CDR3 extends over 16 amino acids. The CDR3 nucleotides read TGTGCCAGCAGCTTGGTACAGGGGTATTTGACAGATACGCAGTATTTT. Its translation: CASSLVQGYLTDTQYF.

This clone appeared a single time. The CDR3 DNA is TGTGCCAGCAGCGGACAGGGAGGGCCCAATCAGCCCCAGCATTTT. It yields the protein CASSGQGGPNQPQHF. This sequence joins TRBV9 and TRBJ1-5, with TRBD1 matching over 7 bases. The CDR3 loop spans 15 amino acids. V shed 3 bases and J 3 bases; nucleotides not matched to a gene: 6. Germline CDR1 reads SGDLS; CDR2 reads YYNGEE. Full variable domain (outside the CDR3, taken from reference TRBV9 and TRBJ1-5): DSGVTQTPKHLITATGQRVTLRCSPRSGDLSVYWYQQSLDQGLQFLIQYYNGEERAKGNILERFSAQQFPDLHSELNLSSLELGDSALYFCASSGQGGPNQPQHFGDGTRLSIL.

V is TRBV6-5 and J is TRBJ2-3; 8 bases map to TRBD2. The ends lost 6 bases at V and 2 bases at J; junction bases unmatched: 7. The CDR3 runs 15 residues. The germline gives CDR1 MNHEY, CDR2 SVGAGI. For the CDR3, the DNA is TGTGCCAGCAGGCGAGGACTAGCTTCCACAGATACGCAGTATTTT. Its translation is CASRRGLASTDTQYF.

The chain links TRBV28 to TRBJ2-7; 9 nucleotides agree with TRBD2. The J segment lost 0 bases and the V segment lost 5 bases, leaving 5 bases of the junction unmatched. This CDR3 spans 15 amino acids. CDR1 and CDR2 from the germline V gene are MDHEN and SYDVKM. CDR3: CASSGQTSGSYEQYF. The CDR3 coding sequence is TGTGCCAGCAGTGGGCAGACTAGCGGCTCCTACGAGCAGTACTTC.

The chain joins TRBV14 to TRBJ2-7; TRBD2 might be the D (6 bases). The germline V and J ends were trimmed by 1 base and 4 bases, with 14 bases remaining between them. The V gene's germline CDR1 is SGHDN and CDR2 FVKESK. The CDR3 contains 15 residues. In DNA, the CDR3 is TGTGCCAGCAGCCAAGTTGCAGGGACTGTTTACGAGCAGTACTTC. Encoded protein: CASSQVAGTVYEQYF.

The rearrangement uses TRBV7-2 and TRBJ1-2, with D maybe TRBD1 (6 bases). The CDR3 consists of 15 residues. The germline V gene encodes CDR1 SGHTA and CDR2 FQGNSA. Trimming cost V 3 bases and J 2 bases, with 13 bases left between them. The CDR3 protein is CASSFRQDLNYGYTF. The CDR3 DNA sequence: TGTGCCAGCAGCTTCAGACAGGACTTAAACTATGGCTACACCTTC.

This clone occurred once. The junction departs from the called germline gene at one end, perhaps through a read error. The chain links TRBV6-5 to TRBJ2-5, with D tentatively TRBD2 (6 bases). This CDR3 has 12 amino acids. CDR1 is MNHEY and CDR2 is SVGAGI in the germline V gene. As DNA, the CDR3 is TGCGCCAGCAGTGCGGGACGGGAGACCCAGTACTTC. This translates into CASSAGRETQYF.

The V call is TRBV7-2, the J call TRBJ2-3; 9 bases match TRBD1. Germline CDR1 reads SGHTA; CDR2 reads FQGNSA. J gave up 0 bases and V 4 bases, and 2 bases lay outside the gene matches. This CDR3 has 15 amino acids. CDR3 DNA sequence: TGTGCCAGCAGCTCTGGGACAGGGAGCACAGATACGCAGTATTTT. This gives the protein CASSSGTGSTDTQYF.

This CDR3 reads CASSWGQEQYF. The CDR3 coding sequence is TGTGCCAGCAGCTGGGGACAGGAACAGTACTTC. The J gene is TRBJ2-4, the V gene TRBV11-1, with 8 positions matching TRBD1. This CDR3 has 11 residues. Germline CDR1 is SGHAT and CDR2 is FQDESV (reference sequence). V dropped 4 bases and J dropped 13; count of bases not matched to a gene: 3.

This clone has just one count. The rearrangement uses TRBV5-1 and TRBJ1-2, with 7 bases lining up with TRBD1. Germline values: CDR1 SGHRS, CDR2 YFSETQ. This CDR3 is built from 15 residues. J was trimmed by 3 bases and V by 6 bases; bases with no gene match: 11. This chain's CDR3 is CASTPGTASYYGYTF. DNA for the CDR3: TGCGCCAGCACTCCCGGGACAGCTTCATACTATGGCTACACCTTC.

The CDR3 DNA reads as TGCGCCAGCAGCTTGGCGGACACTGGCCACGAGCAGTACTTC. Amino acid sequence: CASSLADTGHEQYF. The chain carries TRBV5-1 and TRBJ2-7; tentative D call: TRBD1 (5 bases). Per germline, CDR1 SGHRS and CDR2 YFSETQ. Trimming shortened V by 0 bases and J by 5 bases, and 12 bases separated the two germline ends. The CDR3 loop spans 14 amino acids.

This chain connects TRBV6-5 to TRBJ1-3; D is unclear. Germline lookup yields CDR1 MNHEY and CDR2 SVGAGI. The length of the CDR3 is 16 residues. Trimming left V 2 bases short and J 0 bases short, with 11 bases between. CDR3 amino acids: CASSYRDAGSGNTIYF. As DNA, the CDR3 is TGTGCCAGCAGTTACCGGGATGCGGGCTCTGGAAACACCATATATTTT.

The V and J genes are TRBV4-3 and TRBJ2-1; the match to TRBD2 covers 9 bases. This CDR3 comprises 18 residues. Unmatched junction bases numbered 8, after V lost 2 bases and J lost 0 bases. Looked up from germline, CDR1 is LGHNA and CDR2 is YSLEER. CDR3 nucleotides: TGCGCCAGCAGCCAAAGATTTGCGGGGGGGAGCTCCTACAATGAGCAGTTCTTC. Protein product: CASSQRFAGGSSYNEQFF.

V usage is TRBV6-5 and J usage is TRBJ1-1; 7 bases map to TRBD1. The CDR3 runs to 13 residues. Germline-derived CDR1 and CDR2 are MNHEY and SVGAGI. Germline trimming cut 1 base from V and 7 bases from J; bases unmatched to any gene: 3. CDR3: CASSYYRDSEAFF. The DNA for the CDR3 is TGTGCCAGCAGTTACTACCGGGACAGTGAAGCTTTCTTT.

This clone showed up just a few times. V gene TRBV9 combines with J gene TRBJ1-3; 7 nucleotides match TRBD1. The V gene end was trimmed by 0 bases and the J gene end by 0 bases; junction bases not matched to a gene: 3. This CDR3 comprises 16 residues. Germline-derived CDR1 and CDR2 are SGDLS and YYNGEE. CDR3 amino acids: CASSVEPGGSGNTIYF. CDR3 bases: TGTGCCAGCAGCGTAGAGCCAGGGGGCTCTGGAAACACCATATATTTT.

The chain couples TRBV29-1 to TRBJ2-5, with D possibly TRBD1 on 6 matching bases. Germline V gene sequence: CDR1 SQVTM, CDR2 ANQGSEA. CDR3 length: 17 amino acids. V was cut by 3 bases and J by 1 base, with 21 bases left in between. CDR3 coding DNA: TGCAGCGTTGAGGCTCAACGAGGCCAGGGGCCCCAAGAGACCCAGTACTTC. Its protein product is CSVEAQRGQGPQETQYF. The variable domain in full, completed from reference TRBV29-1 and TRBJ2-5, reads SAVISQKPSRDICQRGTSLTIQCQVDSQVTMMFWYRQQPGQSLTLIATANQGSEATYESGFVIDKFPISRPNLTFSTLTVSNMSPEDSSIYLCSVEAQRGQGPQETQYFGPGTRLLVL.

The chain recombines TRBV6-1 with TRBJ1-2; D unclear. This CDR3 comprises 14 residues. The germline CDR1 and CDR2 sequences are MNHNS and SASEGT. Trimming pared 0 bases from V and 4 bases from J, leaving 9 bases between. This CDR3 reads CASSEARVGYGYTF. CDR3 bases: TGTGCCAGCAGTGAAGCACGGGTAGGCTATGGCTACACCTTC.